This T cell receptor beta chain originates from a study of T cells in Graves' hyperthyroidism and ophthalmopathy. Trimming took off 2 bases at V and 5 bases at J, with 10 bases between the two ends. The CDR3 runs to 13 residues. The germline V gene encodes CDR1 SNHLY and CDR2 FYNNEI. RNA transcripts yielded amplified TCR beta CDR3 regions. The HTBI primer set drove a first-round RT-PCR of the TCR CDR3. TCRdb re-called the multiplex PCR reads with MiXCR, one entry per CDR3 protein. The sample lists hundreds of thousands of distinct CDR3 sequences, 46% seen once, with just under 8.5% in the top ten. Overall study results and limits: Onset of ophthalmopathy came a median approximately 6 months after the model predicted it. Also found in blood were most expanded thyroid clonotypes above 0.001.

Investigators excluded patients with uncontrolled infection, other autoimmune disease, pregnancy or lactation. Ten or more counts support this clonotype. Antigen: not known. The chain joins TRBV2 to TRBJ2-7; no clear D gene. Source material: peripheral blood or thyroid tissue (not recorded which). This sequence originates from a woman aged 18-35 years with Graves' hyperthyroidism. The chain's CDR3 is CASSELGWDEQYF. CDR3 bases: TGTGCCAGCAGTGAACTGGGGTGGGACGAGCAGTACTTC. The entire variable domain, with the rest obtained from reference TRBV2 and TRBJ2-7, is as follows: EPEVTQTPSHQVTQMGQEVILRCVPISNHLYFYWYRQILGQKVEFLVSFYNNEISEKSEIFDDQFSVERPDGSNFTLKIRSTKLEDSAMYFCASSELGWDEQYFGPGTRLTVT.